The next 6 T cell receptor beta chains were all read from a single sample in a study of response to subunit inactivated influenza vaccine. One entry per CDR3 protein results from TCRdb running MiXCR on the RT-PCR reads. The data contain around 500,000 distinct CDR3 sequences, 10% to 11% of them singletons. This specimen consisted of PBMCs from blood, obtained roughly 47 days after vaccination. The receptors shown here come from a middle-aged man who received an inactivated influenza vaccine.

In its sample, this clonotype was seen many times. The V gene is TRBV12-3 or TRBV12-4, the J gene TRBJ1-1, with D hard to call. The CDR3 has 11 residues. The germline V and J ends were trimmed by 10 bases and 0 bases, with 6 bases remaining between them. The DNA of the CDR3 is TGTGCCACCACAGTGAACACTGAAGCTTTCTTT. Protein sequence: CATTVNTEAFF.

CDR3 nucleotide sequence: TGTGCCAGCAGCACACCGGGACCACAAGAGACCCAGTACTTC. It specifies CASSTPGPQETQYF. This sequence joins TRBV7-2 and TRBJ2-5, with D tentatively TRBD1 or TRBD2 (5 bases each). CDR1 and CDR2 from the germline V gene are SGHTA and FQGNSA. The CDR3 has 14 residues. V was trimmed by 5 bases and J by 2 bases, leaving 12 bases between them.

In this sample, this clonotype turned up many times. The chain links TRBV24-1 to TRBJ2-1; the D gene is possibly TRBD1 (6 bases). This CDR3 has 17 amino acids. Germline lookup yields CDR1 KGHDR and CDR2 SFDVKD. Trimming cost V 1 base and J 0 bases, with 12 bases left between them. The CDR3, as DNA: TGTGCCACCAGTGATTTCCGACAGGAAAGCTCCTACAATGAGCAGTTCTTC. It yields the protein CATSDFRQESSYNEQFF.

This clonotype was observed a few times. The chain has TRBV9 and TRBJ2-3, with D unresolved. This CDR3 has 15 amino acids. V was shortened by 0 bases and J by 0 bases, with 8 bases between the two germline ends. From germline, CDR1 is SGDLS and CDR2 YYNGEE. The CDR3 bases are TGTGCCAGCAGCGTAGGAGCACGGAGCACAGATACGCAGTATTTT. Its protein is CASSVGARSTDTQYF.

This clonotype was picked up a small number of times. This sequence joins TRBV7-2 and TRBJ2-5, with TRBD1 identical over 11 bases. The V segment lost 5 bases and the J segment 7 bases; nucleotides outside the gene matches: 6. Per the germline V gene, CDR1 is SGHTA and CDR2 is FQGNSA. The CDR3 spans 14 residues. CDR3 DNA sequence: TGTGCCAGCAGCCATCCGGGACAGGGGGGGACCCAGTACTTC. It translates to CASSHPGQGGTQYF.

This clonotype was counted between two and nine times. The rearrangement links TRBV15 to TRBJ2-1; 8 nucleotides align to TRBD1. J gave up 8 bases and V 2 bases, and 5 bases lay outside the gene matches. The CDR3 consists of 14 residues. CDR1 and CDR2 (germline): LNHNV, YYDKDF (reference sequence). The CDR3 region has the DNA TGTGCCACCAGCAGATCTGGGACAGGCGATGAGCAGTTCTTC. Amino acids: CATSRSGTGDEQFF.